The present entry profiles one T cell receptor beta chain with its context. The sample is drawn from a study of blood T cell repertoires in COVID-19. Sequencing used immunoSEQ multiplex PCR; TCRdb keeps in-frame clones, though not all of them. Altogether 300,000 to 450,000 clones are present, approximately 90% being singletons, with the ten largest covering 1.2%. Participants were placed into cohorts based on the clinical history they reported. This CDR3 spans 14 amino acids. Germline-derived CDR1 and CDR2 are SNHLY and FYNNEI. V was clipped by 7 bases and J by 7 bases; unmatched bases: 7. The receptor was isolated from a woman aged 18-29 years who had recovered from COVID-19. The chain has TRBV2 and TRBJ1-4; TRBD1 agrees at 9 bases. The sequencing sample was made of PBMCs or T cells enriched from blood (not recorded which). CDR3 nucleotides: TGTGCCAGCACTATGACAGGGGGGACTGAAAAACTGTTTTTT. As protein: CASTMTGGTEKLFF.